The TCR beta chain under discussion was sequenced for a study of blood T cell repertoires in COVID-19. The overall study: The United States, Italy and Spain were the sources of the acute and convalescent COVID-19 samples.

Repertoires were generated with immunoSEQ multiplex PCR, while TCRdb's copy carries only in-frame clones and drops some. The repertoire holds 130,000 to 150,000 clones, 80% to 90% seen once, with 8% in the top ten. A Seattle source enrolled patients during active infection and followed them longitudinally. CDR3 length: 14 residues. Per the germline V gene, CDR1 is LGHDT and CDR2 is YNNKEL (reference sequence). V was trimmed by 1 base and J by 4 bases, leaving 10 bases between them. The TCR originated in a woman in her fifties or sixties with COVID-19, enrolled during active disease. The sequenced material came from peripheral blood. This sequence joins TRBV3-1 (or the pseudogene TRBV3-2) and TRBJ2-5, with D hard to call. CDR3 DNA sequence: TGTGCCAGCAGCCAAGCCCCTCTAGGAGAGACCCAGTACTTC. It yields the protein CASSQAPLGETQYF.